What follows are 20 T cell receptor beta chains derived from one specimen sequenced in a study of T-cell reconstitution after alpha-beta-depleted transplantation in children. Researchers prepared the TCRbeta library using unique molecular identifiers, the study reports. TCRdb re-called the PCR reads with MiXCR, one entry per CDR3 protein. This table has approximately 390,000 distinct CDR3 sequences, around 9.9% appearing once. The sequencing used PBMCs from the stem cell graft donor, collected from the stem cell graft. All receptors derive from a human donor who donated a stem cell graft to a child with acute myeloid leukemia.

The chain links TRBV5-1 to TRBJ2-4; D gene ambiguous. Germline values: CDR1 SGHRS, CDR2 YFSETQ. The CDR3 is 13 residues long. The V end was cut by 1 base, the J end by 9 bases, with 11 bases between. The chain's CDR3 is CASSLLMESIQYF. Here the CDR3 DNA reads TGCGCCAGCAGCTTGTTGATGGAAAGCATTCAGTACTTC.

This chain uses TRBV20-1 with TRBJ2-3, with D possibly called TRBD1 or TRBD2 (5 bases each). CDR1 and CDR2 from the germline V gene are DFQATT and SNEGSKA (reference sequence). Between the trimmed V and J ends, which lost 5 bases and 4 bases, there was a span of 19 bases. The CDR3 covers 15 residues. The CDR3 here is CSAPLRGRRPDTQYF. The CDR3 DNA is TGCAGTGCTCCCCTGAGGGGCCGCCGCCCAGATACGCAGTATTTT.

The chain employs TRBV7-2 and TRBJ2-3; a possible D gene is TRBD1 (6 bases). Trimming left V 4 bases short and J 7 bases short, with 15 bases between. CDR3 length equals 14 residues. Germline V lookup: CDR1 SGHTA, CDR2 FQGNSA. CDR3 DNA sequence: TGTGCCAGCAGCTCCGGGACAACGGGAAATACGCAGTATTTT. The encoded protein is CASSSGTTGNTQYF.

This clonotype was picked up a small number of times. The chain uses TRBV5-5 and TRBJ2-7; 9 nucleotides line up with TRBD2. J lost 1 base, V lost 4 bases, and 6 bases had no gene match. The germline gives CDR1 SGHKS, CDR2 YYEKEE (reference sequence). The CDR3 contains 15 residues. DNA of the CDR3: TGTGCCAGCAGCCAAGCGGGAGGTCTATCCTACGAGCAGTACTTC. Protein sequence: CASSQAGGLSYEQYF.

This clonotype was found a few times. The rearrangement links TRBV20-1 to TRBJ2-2, with a possible D match to TRBD1 (6 bases). The CDR3 has 14 residues. Germline V CDR1 and CDR2: DFQATT, SNEGSKA (reference sequence). V lost 0 bases, J lost 5 bases, and 10 bases lay in between. As DNA, the CDR3 is TGCAGTGCTAGAGATGGGCAGGGGACCGGGGAGCTGTTTTTT. Translated: CSARDGQGTGELFF.

This clonotype has ten or more counts. The CDR3 DNA sequence: TGTGCCAGCAGAACCGGGACAATGAACACTGAAGCTTTCTTT. The encoded protein is CASRTGTMNTEAFF. The rearrangement joins TRBV7-9 to TRBJ1-1, with a possible D match to TRBD1 (6 bases). The CDR3 runs 14 residues. Between the trimmed V and J ends, which lost 6 bases and 0 bases, there was a span of 11 bases. Germline V gene lookup returns CDR1 SEHNR and CDR2 FQNEAQ (reference sequence).

This chain connects TRBV6-1 to TRBJ2-4; no firm D call. CDR1 is MNHNS and CDR2 is SASEGT in the germline V gene. The CDR3 contains 14 residues. V was trimmed by 2 bases and J by 2 bases, leaving 7 bases between them. The CDR3 DNA is TGTGCCAGCAGTGAACTGGGTTCCAAAAACATTCAGTACTTC. Its protein product is CASSELGSKNIQYF.

V and J are TRBV7-2 and TRBJ2-3, with D perhaps TRBD2 (6 bases). With 1 base removed from V and 4 bases from J, the gap between germline ends came to 12 bases. CDR1 is SGHTA, CDR2 FQGNSA, per germline. The CDR3 consists of 15 residues. CDR3 sequence reads: CASSLGGVRADTQYF. The DNA for the CDR3 is TGTGCCAGCAGCTTAGGGGGGGTAAGGGCAGATACGCAGTATTTT.

This clonotype was recorded at least ten times. The rearrangement uses TRBV6-2 or TRBV6-3 and TRBJ2-7; D might be TRBD2 (6 bases). The CDR3 consists of 12 residues. Germline V gives CDR1 MNHEY, CDR2 SVGEGT. V gave up 6 bases and J gave up 2 bases, with 8 bases separating them. The CDR3, as DNA: TGTGCCAGCAGGGGAGGACCCTACGAGCAGTACTTC. Its protein is CASRGGPYEQYF.

The chain couples TRBV4-2 to TRBJ1-5; D is ambiguous. Trimming left V 0 bases short and J 3 bases short, with 12 bases between. Germline CDR1 reads LGHNA; CDR2 reads YNFKEQ. This CDR3 region has 16 residues. CDR3 in DNA: TGTGCCAGCAGCCAAGATAGATTACGGTCCAATCAGCCCCAGCATTTT. Its protein product is CASSQDRLRSNQPQHF.

This clonotype came up a few times. The genes are TRBV29-1 and TRBJ2-7; 8 nucleotides align to TRBD2. The CDR3 runs 13 residues. V was clipped by 6 bases and J by 1 base; unmatched bases: 5. CDR1 SQVTM and CDR2 ANQGSEA come from the germline V gene. This CDR3 is CSVRAGVSYEQYF. For the CDR3, the DNA is TGCAGCGTACGAGCGGGGGTATCCTACGAGCAGTACTTC.

At least ten counts were recorded for this clonotype. The chain recombines TRBV20-1 with TRBJ2-3; 8 bases fit TRBD1. With V trimmed by 6 bases and J by 5 bases, 7 bases remained unmatched. This CDR3 is 13 amino acids long. Germline assignment: CDR1 DFQATT and CDR2 SNEGSKA (reference sequence). This chain's CDR3 is CSATGQEGDTQYF. For the CDR3, the DNA is TGCAGTGCCACGGGACAGGAGGGAGATACGCAGTATTTT.

The rearrangement links TRBV6-1 to TRBJ1-5; tentatively, D is TRBD1 (6 bases). The germline gives CDR1 MNHNS, CDR2 SASEGT. V lost 7 bases and J lost 0, with 13 bases in between. The CDR3 runs to 15 residues. This CDR3 is CASNMDRNSNQPQHF. In nucleotides, the CDR3 is TGTGCCAGCAATATGGACAGAAATAGCAATCAGCCCCAGCATTTT.

This chain links TRBV27 with TRBJ2-1; TRBD1 matches at 8 bases. Germline lookup yields CDR1 MNHEY and CDR2 SMNVEV (reference sequence). Trimming removed 5 bases from V and 6 bases from J; junction bases left unmatched: 6. This CDR3 region has 14 residues. The CDR3 DNA sequence: TGTGCCAGCAGTAGCTGGACAGGGTCCAATGAGCAGTTCTTC. Its translation: CASSSWTGSNEQFF.

The rearrangement uses TRBV5-1 and TRBJ2-1, with 7 bases matching TRBD1. With 3 bases clipped from V and 6 bases from J, the junction kept 12 bases outside the gene matches. The CDR3 has 16 residues. Germline loops: CDR1 SGHRS, CDR2 YFSETQ. The CDR3: CASSSTHGTGANEQFF. DNA for the CDR3: TGCGCCAGCAGCTCTACCCACGGAACAGGGGCCAATGAGCAGTTCTTC. Full variable domain (remainder filled in from reference TRBV5-1 and TRBJ2-1): KAGVTQTPRYLIKTRGQQVTLSCSPISGHRSVSWYQQTPGQGLQFLFEYFSETQRNKGNFPGRFSGRQFSNSRSEMNVSTLELGDSALYLCASSSTHGTGANEQFFGPGTRLTVL.

A word on this clonotype: This may be a read error: a much more frequent sequence differs by one nucleotide. The chain joins TRBV7-2 to TRBJ1-6; 7 bases align to TRBD1. Unmatched junction bases numbered 6, after V lost 6 bases and J lost 10 bases. Germline CDR1 SGHTA, CDR2 FQGNSA. CDR3 length: 13 amino acids. The CDR3 DNA is TGTGCCAGCAGATTAACAGGGGACTCACCCCTCCACTTT. It specifies CASRLTGDSPLHF.

This chain connects TRBV5-4 to TRBJ1-6, with D possibly matching TRBD1 (5 bases). The CDR3 is 16 residues long. The V gene's germline CDR1 is SGHNT and CDR2 YYREEE (reference sequence). V gave up 0 bases and J gave up 10 bases, with 17 bases separating them. CDR3 in amino acids: CASSLGGSWGKSPLHF. CDR3 coding DNA: TGTGCCAGCAGCTTGGGAGGCAGCTGGGGCAAGTCACCCCTCCACTTT.

The chain is built from TRBV5-1 and TRBJ2-5, with TRBD2 matching over 14 bases. J lost 2 bases, V lost 5 bases, and 5 bases had no gene match. Germline CDR1 is SGHRS and CDR2 is YFSETQ. The CDR3 has 16 residues. The CDR3 loop reads CASRPGTSGGQETQYF. CDR3 nucleotides: TGCGCCAGCAGGCCCGGGACTAGCGGGGGACAAGAGACCCAGTACTTC.

The chain is built from TRBV27 and TRBJ2-5, with a tentative D call TRBD1 (6 bases). The ends were cut back, 6 bases at V and 3 bases at J, with 14 bases in the middle. In germline, CDR1 is MNHEY, CDR2 SMNVEV (reference sequence). The CDR3 is 14 amino acids. In DNA form, the CDR3 reads TGTGCCAGCAGCCCAAGACAGGAAGAAGAGACCCAGTACTTC. Translated, it gives CASSPRQEEETQYF.

CDR3: CSARVLAGGARTDTQYF. The CDR3 bases are TGCAGTGCTAGAGTGCTAGCGGGGGGGGCGCGCACAGATACGCAGTATTTT. V is TRBV20-1 and J is TRBJ2-3; TRBD2 agrees at 12 bases. J lost 1 base, V lost 1 base, and 6 bases had no gene match. Germline CDR1 and CDR2: DFQATT and SNEGSKA (reference sequence). The CDR3 contains 17 residues.